This T cell receptor (beta chain) is from a study of blood T cells in healthy people across ages. Study-wide results and limits: There was no known CMV status for donors, so expanded clonotype changes were possibly confounded. Roughly linear declines in TCR beta diversity per million T cells occurred with age.

PCR was performed a second time for about 7 to 12 cycles using a sample-barcoded 5' primer and a J-beta primer mix. One entry per CDR3 protein, called by TCRdb with MiXCR from the 5' RACE reads. Altogether around 940,000 distinct CDR3 sequences are present, 51% being singletons, with the ten largest covering about a fifth. Total RNA, at least 5.5 micrograms per sample, was extracted from PBMCs. To note about this clonotype: Its specificity is unknown.

Germline V gene sequence: CDR1 LGHNA, CDR2 YNFKEQ. Between the trimmed V and J ends, which lost 0 bases and 7 bases, there was a span of 16 bases. The CDR3 consists of 16 residues. What was sequenced was blood. The source is a woman aged 55-69 years in good health. The V and J genes are TRBV4-2 and TRBJ2-1, with D possibly matching TRBD1 (5 bases). CDR3 sequence (DNA): TGTGCCAGCAGCCAAGATTTGGTGCCTAGGGGAAATGAGCAGTTCTTC. It encodes CASSQDLVPRGNEQFF.